This TCR beta chain comes out of a study of cytomegalovirus exposure and HLA in healthy donors. Germline values: CDR1 KGHSH, CDR2 LQKENI. Trimming pared 6 bases from V and 5 bases from J, leaving 13 bases between. The CDR3 sequence is 13 residues long. The primer mix had 60 Vbeta and 13 Jbeta primers. Clones were read by immunoSEQ multiplex PCR, and TCRdb kept only the in-frame ones, dropping some. The sample lists approximately 170,000 clones, 65% to 90% occurring once. Regarding the study as a whole: About 87% or about 30% of the time was how often most TCR beta V segments were productive, according to an earlier analysis. It was reported that the classifier diagnosed cytomegalovirus status with high specificity and sensitivity in both the original and validation cohorts. Testing in vitro showed a few CMV-associated chains specific for CMV antigens.

Healthy bone marrow donors made up the donor group. About this clone: Its antigen is as yet unknown.

The receptor comes from a human donor in good health. The chain couples TRBV18 to TRBJ1-1, with D hard to call. Material: PBMCs. CDR3 in DNA: TGTGCCAGCTCCCCCGGGGAAGGGACTGAAGCTTTCTTT. Its translation: CASSPGEGTEAFF.